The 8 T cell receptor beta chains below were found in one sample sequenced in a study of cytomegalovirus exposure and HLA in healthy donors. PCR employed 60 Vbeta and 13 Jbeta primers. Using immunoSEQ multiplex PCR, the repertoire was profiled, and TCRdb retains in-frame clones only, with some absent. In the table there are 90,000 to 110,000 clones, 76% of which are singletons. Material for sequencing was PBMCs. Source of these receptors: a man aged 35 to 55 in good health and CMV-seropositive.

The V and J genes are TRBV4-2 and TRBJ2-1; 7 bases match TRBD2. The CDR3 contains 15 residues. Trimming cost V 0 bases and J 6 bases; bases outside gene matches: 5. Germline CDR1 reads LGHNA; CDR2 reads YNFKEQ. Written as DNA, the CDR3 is TGTGCCAGCAGCCAAGATCCGGCTAGCGGCAATGAGCAGTTCTTC. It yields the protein CASSQDPASGNEQFF.

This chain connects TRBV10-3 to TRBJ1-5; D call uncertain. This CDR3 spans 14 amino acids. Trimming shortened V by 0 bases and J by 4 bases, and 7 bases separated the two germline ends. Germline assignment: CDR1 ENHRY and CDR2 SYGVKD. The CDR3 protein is CAISESARNQPQHF. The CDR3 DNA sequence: TGTGCCATCAGTGAGTCGGCAAGAAATCAGCCCCAGCATTTT.

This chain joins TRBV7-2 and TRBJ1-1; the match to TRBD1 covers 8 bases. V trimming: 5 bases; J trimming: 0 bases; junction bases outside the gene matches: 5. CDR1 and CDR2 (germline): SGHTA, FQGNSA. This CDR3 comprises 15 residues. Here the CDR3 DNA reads TGTGCCAGCAGCCTCTGGACAGGGCTGAACACTGAAGCTTTCTTT. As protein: CASSLWTGLNTEAFF.

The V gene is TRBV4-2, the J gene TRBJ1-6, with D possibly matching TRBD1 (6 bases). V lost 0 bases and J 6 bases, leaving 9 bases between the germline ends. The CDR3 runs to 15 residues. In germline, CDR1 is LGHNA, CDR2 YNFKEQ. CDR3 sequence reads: CASSQDPDSNSPLHF. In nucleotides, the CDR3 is TGTGCCAGCAGCCAAGATCCGGACAGTAATTCACCCCTCCACTTT.

For the CDR3, the DNA is TGTGCCACCGGGACAGGGGGCGCAGGTAATGAAAAACTGTTTTTT. Protein: CATGTGGAGNEKLFF. J is TRBJ1-4 and V is TRBV6-1, with TRBD1 identical over 12 bases. Per germline, CDR1 MNHNS and CDR2 SASEGT. The CDR3 contains 15 residues. Unmatched junction bases numbered 7, after V lost 10 bases and J lost 4 bases.

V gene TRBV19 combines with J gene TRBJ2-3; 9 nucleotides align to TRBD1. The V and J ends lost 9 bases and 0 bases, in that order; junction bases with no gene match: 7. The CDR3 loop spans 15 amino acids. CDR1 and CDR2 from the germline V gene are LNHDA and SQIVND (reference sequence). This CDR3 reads CASRDRATSTDTQYF. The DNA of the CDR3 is TGTGCCAGCCGGGACAGGGCTACTAGCACAGATACGCAGTATTTT.

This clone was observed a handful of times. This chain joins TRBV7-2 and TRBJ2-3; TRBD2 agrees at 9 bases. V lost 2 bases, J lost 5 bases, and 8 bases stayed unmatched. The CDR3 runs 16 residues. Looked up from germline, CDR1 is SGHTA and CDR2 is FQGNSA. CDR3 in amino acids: CASSLFGLAGKDTQYF. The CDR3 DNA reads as TGTGCCAGCAGCTTATTTGGGCTAGCGGGAAAAGATACGCAGTATTTT.

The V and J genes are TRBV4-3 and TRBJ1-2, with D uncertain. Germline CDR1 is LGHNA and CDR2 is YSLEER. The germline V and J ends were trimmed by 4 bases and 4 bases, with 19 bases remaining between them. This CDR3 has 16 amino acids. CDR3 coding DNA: TGCGCCAGCAGCCCGTATCTTCTACTAGTCGGCTATGGCTACACCTTC. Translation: CASSPYLLLVGYGYTF.